The 25 T cell receptor beta chains in this list originate from one sample, sequenced in a study of Graves' ophthalmopathy and Graves' hyperthyroidism. Beta-chain TCR CDR3 regions were amplified from RNA transcripts. HTBI primers were used in a first-round RT-PCR, which preceded a second-round multiplex PCR. Each CDR3 protein is one row after TCRdb ran MiXCR on the multiplex PCR reads. In the table there are 600,000 to 700,000 distinct CDR3 sequences, about two fifths of which are singletons. Sequenced sample: peripheral blood. The receptors were gathered from an adult man with Graves' ophthalmopathy.

To note about this clonotype: One base away lies a much larger clone, so this may be a sequencing read error. This CDR3 is missing its conserved last phenylalanine or tryptophan, likely due to a read error. The chain recombines TRBV7-9 with TRBJ2-5, with a possible D match to TRBD2 (5 bases). This CDR3 is 15 amino acids long. Germline V gene lookup returns CDR1 SEHNR and CDR2 FQNEAQ (reference sequence). V was shortened by 5 bases and J by 5 bases, with 18 bases between the two germline ends. In nucleotides, the CDR3 is TGTGCCAGCAGCCAAGGAAGGCAAGCGGCCGAGACCCAGTACCTC. Translating gives CASSQGRQAAETQYL.

CDR3 amino acids: CASSYSDRGQGGYTF. In DNA form, the CDR3 reads TGTGCCAGCAGTTACTCGGACAGGGGGCAAGGAGGCTACACCTTC. This chain links TRBV6-5 with TRBJ1-2, with TRBD1 matching 11 bases. Germline V CDR1 and CDR2: MNHEY, SVGAGI. V shed 0 bases and J 8 bases; nucleotides not matched to a gene: 5. This CDR3 has 15 amino acids.

At least ten counts were recorded for this clonotype. V is TRBV15 and J is TRBJ2-7; maybe TRBD2 (6 bases). V lost 5 bases and J 3 bases, leaving 11 bases between the germline ends. This CDR3 is 13 amino acids long. Looked up from germline, CDR1 is LNHNV and CDR2 is YYDKDF (reference sequence). The CDR3 nucleotides are TGTGCCACCAGCGGCCGGCGGGGCTACGAGCAGTACTTC. It yields the protein CATSGRRGYEQYF.

The V and J genes are TRBV15 and TRBJ1-5; TRBD1 agrees at 10 bases. V lost 1 base to trimming and J lost 2 bases; unmatched junction nucleotides: 2. The CDR3 sequence is 16 residues long. Germline V gene data show CDR1 as LNHNV and CDR2 as YYDKDF (reference sequence). As DNA, the CDR3 is TGTGCCACCAGCAGAGGGGACAGGGGCCGCAATCAGCCCCAGCATTTT. Translating it yields CATSRGDRGRNQPQHF.

A word on this clonotype: Given a much more abundant clone one base away, this may be a read error. The CDR3 sequence: CAISEPTGVNGYTF. The CDR3 nucleotides are TGTGCCATCAGTGAACCGACAGGGGTTAATGGCTACACCTTC. This chain links TRBV10-3 with TRBJ1-2; 8 positions agree with TRBD1. Losses at the gene ends were 3 bases for V and 6 bases for J; bases not matched to a gene: 6. CDR3 length: 14 amino acids. Germline CDR1 reads ENHRY; CDR2 reads SYGVKD.

The chain is built from TRBV7-8 and TRBJ1-5; 9 bases match TRBD1. The CDR3 is 16 amino acids. Losses at the gene ends were 6 bases for V and 10 bases for J; bases not matched to a gene: 16. Germline V gene sequence: CDR1 SGHVS, CDR2 FQNEAQ. CDR3 bases: TGTGCCAGCAGAATCGACAGGGGGTCACTGAATTCACCCCAGCATTTT. This encodes CASRIDRGSLNSPQHF.

This clonotype was recorded once. The chain has TRBV11-2 and TRBJ1-6; 7 bases fit TRBD1. The CDR3 spans 15 residues. CDR1 is SGHAT, CDR2 FQNNGV, per germline. After removal of 3 bases from V and 5 bases from J, the junction contained 4 bases not matched to a gene. CDR3 bases: TGTGCCAGCAGCTTGACGACAGGGAATAATTCACCCCTCCACTTT. Protein product: CASSLTTGNNSPLHF.

This clonotype showed up just a few times. The V and J genes are TRBV9 and TRBJ2-7; the D call may be TRBD1 or TRBD2 (5 bases each). In germline, CDR1 is SGDLS, CDR2 YYNGEE. CDR3 length: 15 amino acids. Trimming shortened V by 3 bases and J by 0 bases, and 13 bases separated the two germline ends. Here the CDR3 reads CASSARAGSSYEQYF. CDR3 bases: TGTGCCAGCAGCGCCCGAGCAGGGAGCTCCTACGAGCAGTACTTC.

Regarding this clonotype: Likely a read error: the CDR3 ends without its conserved phenylalanine or tryptophan. This chain links TRBV20-1 with TRBJ1-1; 7 bases match TRBD1. CDR1 is DFQATT, CDR2 SNEGSKA, per germline (reference sequence). The junction had 7 bases not matched to a gene; V was cut back by 0 bases and J by 3 bases. The length of the CDR3 is 15 residues. As DNA, the CDR3 is TGCAGTGCTAGAGATACTTACAGGGGTGACACTGAAGCTTTCCTT. This codes for CSARDTYRGDTEAFL.

This clonotype came up a few times. The rearrangement uses TRBV4-3 and TRBJ1-2; D may be TRBD1 (6 bases). V dropped 5 bases and J dropped 7 bases, with 17 bases sitting between them. This CDR3 comprises 14 residues. Germline V gene sequence: CDR1 LGHNA, CDR2 YSLEER. The CDR3 sequence: CASSDLEGVGGYTF. As DNA, the CDR3 is TGCGCCAGCAGCGACCTCGAGGGGGTTGGTGGCTACACCTTC.

This clonotype was seen many times. The genes are TRBV20-1 and TRBJ2-7, with unresolved D. V was pared by 6 bases and J by 4 bases, with 10 bases between. This CDR3 has 11 residues. The germline gives CDR1 DFQATT, CDR2 SNEGSKA (reference sequence). CDR3 sequence reads: CSAPFRYEQYF. The DNA for the CDR3 is TGCAGTGCCCCCTTCAGGTACGAGCAGTACTTC.

The chain uses TRBV2 and TRBJ1-6, with 7 nucleotides matching TRBD1. The germline CDR1 and CDR2 sequences are SNHLY and FYNNEI. The CDR3 totals 18 residues. Trimming cost V 5 bases and J 0 bases; bases outside gene matches: 10. The CDR3 DNA is TGTGCCAGCAGTTCCTGGGACAGCCTGAGCTCCTATAATTCACCCCTCCACTTT. This codes for CASSSWDSLSSYNSPLHF.

Notes on this clonotype: One end of the junction varies from germline; a read error may be responsible. The rearrangement links TRBV29-1 to TRBJ1-2, with D maybe TRBD1 (6 bases). The CDR3 is made up of 10 amino acids. Germline V gene lookup returns CDR1 SQVTM and CDR2 ANQGSEA. The CDR3 DNA follows: TGCAGCTTTGAGGGGGATGGCTACACCTTC. Translated, it gives CSFEGDGYTF.

V gene TRBV7-9 combines with J gene TRBJ2-5, with TRBD2 as a possible D gene (6 bases). V shed 5 bases and J shed 4 bases, with 14 bases lying between them. The CDR3 consists of 14 residues. Germline CDR1 and CDR2: SEHNR and FQNEAQ (reference sequence). The CDR3 region has the DNA TGTGCCAGCAGCCGTCGGGGCGGGGTAGAGACCCAGTACTTC. This encodes CASSRRGGVETQYF.

Only a few counts were recorded for this clonotype. Being one base from a much bigger clone, this may be a read error. CDR3 nucleotide sequence: TGCGCCAGCAGACAGGGGAGGTCTGGGGCCAACGTCCTGACTTTC. It specifies CASRQGRSGANVLTF. V usage is TRBV5-1 and J usage is TRBJ2-6, with D possibly matching TRBD1 (7 bases). Germline CDR1 SGHRS, CDR2 YFSETQ. This CDR3 spans 15 amino acids. V lost 5 bases to trimming and J lost 1 base, with 10 bases between them.

This clonotype showed up many times. CDR3 DNA sequence: TGTGCCACCAGCATGTGGTCTGGAAACACCATATATTTT. It translates to CATSMWSGNTIYF. The rearrangement links TRBV15 to TRBJ1-3; no clear D gene. V dropped 4 bases and J dropped 1 base, with 5 bases sitting between them. The germline CDR1 and CDR2 sequences are LNHNV and YYDKDF (reference sequence). This CDR3 contains 13 residues.

The sample holds one count of this clonotype. A much larger clone sits a single nucleotide away, making a read error possible. A read error is likely, as this CDR3 ends without the conserved phenylalanine or tryptophan. This chain connects TRBV20-1 to TRBJ1-5; D possibly corresponds to TRBD1 (6 bases). This CDR3 comprises 14 residues. The V end lost 0 bases, the J end lost 7 bases, and 13 bases lay between the germline ends. CDR1 and CDR2 (germline): DFQATT, SNEGSKA (reference sequence). CDR3 coding DNA: TGCAGTGCTAGAGAAGCAGGGGCGGGACAGCCCCAGCATCTT. This codes for CSAREAGAGQPQHL.

This chain joins TRBV29-1 and TRBJ2-7, with a tentative D call TRBD2 (6 bases). Trimming cost V 3 bases and J 4 bases, with 13 bases left between them. Per the germline V gene, CDR1 is SQVTM and CDR2 is ANQGSEA. The CDR3 extends over 13 amino acids. CDR3: CSVDLSGEYEQYF. The CDR3 DNA follows: TGCAGCGTTGATTTGTCGGGGGAGTACGAGCAGTACTTC.

This clonotype was counted at least ten times. The gene calls are TRBV7-9 and TRBJ2-7; TRBD1 is a possible D gene (5 bases). V lost 5 bases to trimming and J lost 6 bases, with 23 bases between them. Germline CDR1 and CDR2: SEHNR and FQNEAQ (reference sequence). The CDR3 is made up of 16 amino acids. The CDR3, as DNA: TGTGCCAGCAGCCGAAGCCGGGCAGGGTGGGGCTCCGAGCAGTACTTC. This translates into CASSRSRAGWGSEQYF.

Points on this clonotype: This sequence may be a read error, since a much larger clone differs from it by one base. V and J are TRBV5-1 and TRBJ2-2; tentative D call: TRBD2 (6 bases). Looked up from germline, CDR1 is SGHRS and CDR2 is YFSETQ. The CDR3 spans 13 residues. The CDR3: CASSDGGTGEPFF. The CDR3 DNA reads TGCGCCAGCAGCGACGGCGGGACCGGGGAGCCGTTTTTT.

The table lists this clonotype with many counts. The CDR3 here is CASSRGQALDGYTF. The DNA of the CDR3 is TGCGCCAGCAGCAGAGGACAGGCCCTTGATGGCTACACCTTC. The chain links TRBV5-1 to TRBJ1-2; 7 bases align to TRBD1. The CDR3 runs to 14 residues. CDR1 is SGHRS, CDR2 YFSETQ, per germline. V lost 4 bases to trimming and J lost 6 bases; unmatched junction nucleotides: 9.

This clonotype was detected ten times or more. One end of the junction varies from germline; a read error may be responsible. The CDR3 DNA reads TGTGCCAGCAGCCAAGCGGGAACAGAGACCCAGTACTTC. Translating it yields CASSQAGTETQYF. The V gene is TRBV4-1, the J gene TRBJ2-5; TRBD2 agrees at 7 bases. CDR1 is MGHRA and CDR2 is YSYEKL in the germline V gene. The CDR3 runs to 13 residues.

V usage is TRBV11-2 and J usage is TRBJ1-1, with D hard to call. Germline CDR1 is SGHAT and CDR2 is FQNNGV. This CDR3 has 13 amino acids. V lost 0 bases and J 7 bases, leaving 9 bases between the germline ends. In DNA form, the CDR3 reads TGTGCCAGCAGCTTAGAAGTCCAGGATGAAGCTTTCTTT. Encoded protein: CASSLEVQDEAFF.

In this sample, this clonotype turned up many times. The DNA of the CDR3 is TGCAGCGTTCAAGGCGGGCTAGAGACCCAGTACTTC. Translating it yields CSVQGGLETQYF. The rearrangement uses TRBV29-1 and TRBJ2-5; weak D call: TRBD2 (5 bases). The CDR3 runs to 12 residues. The germline V and J ends were trimmed by 5 bases and 4 bases, with 11 bases remaining between them. Germline V gene sequence: CDR1 SQVTM, CDR2 ANQGSEA.

The V gene is TRBV5-4, the J gene TRBJ2-2; 7 bases are a match to TRBD2. The length of the CDR3 is 15 residues. The V gene end was trimmed by 4 bases and the J gene end by 6 bases; junction bases not matched to a gene: 9. The V gene's germline CDR1 is SGHNT and CDR2 YYREEE (reference sequence). In DNA form, the CDR3 reads TGTGCCAGCAGCCAACGAGCAGGGAGGGCCGGGGAGCTGTTTTTT. Protein sequence: CASSQRAGRAGELFF.